The entry that follows covers one TCR beta chain sequence. Its antigen is not identified. This sample was taken from a study of CD8+ T cells in alopecia areata. General observations from the study: The study also sequences resident alphabeta T cells of normal skin in scalp samples. It was lesional scalp, especially alopecia totalis/universalis, that showed higher clonality than normal scalp. During tofacitinib treatment, many expanded lesional clones remained in scalp and blood.

The sample's treatment: oral pan-JAK inhibitor, 5-10 mg twice daily. Sequencing templates came from extracted RNA that was reverse transcribed into cDNA. Sequencing used immunoSEQ multiplex PCR; TCRdb keeps in-frame clones, though not all of them. The repertoire consists of roughly 120,000 clones, with approximately 52% occurring once and the leading ten covering approximately 31%. The sequenced sample was CD8+ T cells sorted from blood, obtained at week 4, from a patient treated with tofacitinib. This clonotype was obtained from a human donor with alopecia areata.

The CDR3 nucleotides are TGTGCCAGCAGCCTAAGGGTAGGGGCTGAAGCTTTCTTT. Its translation: CASSLRVGAEAFF. V usage is TRBV7-9 and J usage is TRBJ1-1; D may be TRBD1 (5 bases). The V gene lost 5 bases and the J gene lost 6 bases, with 13 bases spanning the gap. Germline V CDR1 and CDR2: SEHNR, FQNEAQ (reference sequence). The CDR3 has 13 residues. Looking up the rest from reference TRBV7-9 and TRBJ1-1 gives the full variable domain: DTGVSQNPRHKITKRGQNVTFRCDPISEHNRLYWYRQTLGQGPEFLTYFQNEAQLEKSRLLSDRFSAERPKGSFSTLEIQRTEQGDSAMYLCASSLRVGAEAFFGQGTRLTVV.